In its sample, the clone carrying this T cell receptor (beta chain) was seen many times. The antigen is not known. This CDR3 has 14 residues. Trimming took off 0 bases at V and 5 bases at J, with 11 bases between the two ends. Germline CDR1 and CDR2: GTSNPN and SVGIG (reference sequence). These data originate in a study of read filtering for tumor transcriptome and immune sequencing. Turning to the study itself: Transcriptome libraries were built from DNase-treated RNA. TCR-mapped reads were about 3.5 to 10.27 million with IR-seq versus about 85 to 1,300 with RNA-seq.

This library used about 360 ng RNA and molecular barcoded adaptors spanning alpha/delta and beta/gamma chains. TCRdb used MiXCR to reprocess the reads, holding one entry per CDR3 protein. This sample has some 130,000 distinct CDR3 sequences, with around 13% found just once. Whole-study results and caveats: IR-seq and RNA-seq agreed better without single-read clonotypes. IR-seq captured clonotypes deeper and more reliably than RNA-seq.

The sequence was collected from a donor aged 40 or older with multiple myeloma. The genes are TRBV30 and TRBJ1-5; no firm D call. The sample taken for sequencing was a population of CD138-negative cells sorted from bone marrow. The CDR3 spells CAWSVRLMDQPQHF. DNA of the CDR3: TGTGCCTGGAGTGTACGACTCATGGATCAGCCCCAGCATTTT. Using reference TRBV30 and TRBJ1-5 for the parts outside the CDR3, the full variable domain is SQTIHQWPATLVQPVGSPLSLECTVEGTSNPNLYWYRQAAGRGLQLLFYSVGIGQISSEVPQNLSASRPQDRQFILSSKKLLLSDSGFYLCAWSVRLMDQPQHFGDGTRLSIL.